A single sample gave rise to the 23 T cell receptor beta chains below, sequenced in a study of blood T cell repertoires in COVID-19. Clones were read by immunoSEQ multiplex PCR, and TCRdb kept only the in-frame ones, dropping some. The sample yields approximately 170,000 clones, about 86% seen once. The material sequenced was peripheral blood. Every receptor here comes from a man in his forties or fifties with active or convalescent COVID-19.

The V and J genes are TRBV3-1 (or the pseudogene TRBV3-2) and TRBJ1-2; TRBD1 matches 7 bases. V lost 0 bases to trimming and J lost 3 bases; unmatched junction nucleotides: 7. The CDR3 spans 16 residues. Germline V gene lookup returns CDR1 LGHDT and CDR2 YNNKEL (reference sequence). CDR3 nucleotides: TGTGCCAGCAGCCAAGACTCGACAGGGCTCTACTATGGCTACACCTTC. It specifies CASSQDSTGLYYGYTF.

The count of this clone is one. This chain uses TRBV7-9 with TRBJ2-5, with TRBD1 identical over 8 bases. Germline CDR1 and CDR2: SEHNR and FQNEAQ (reference sequence). This CDR3 is built from 14 residues. Losses at the gene ends were 3 bases for V and 1 base for J; bases not matched to a gene: 1. CDR3 sequence reads: CASSFGTGQETQYF. The CDR3 coding sequence is TGTGCCAGCAGCTTCGGGACAGGCCAAGAGACCCAGTACTTC.

The gene calls are TRBV7-9 and TRBJ2-7; 9 bases line up with TRBD1. Trimming took 1 base from V and 5 from J; bases not matched to a gene: 0. The CDR3 extends over 13 amino acids. Germline lookup yields CDR1 SEHNR and CDR2 FQNEAQ (reference sequence). The DNA for the CDR3 is TGTGCCAGCAGCTTAGGGACAGGGGACGAGCAGTACTTC. This codes for CASSLGTGDEQYF.

This sequence joins TRBV6-5 and TRBJ1-6; D perhaps matches TRBD1 (6 bases). Between the trimmed V and J ends, which lost 5 bases and 4 bases, there was a span of 9 bases. This CDR3 is built from 14 residues. Germline V lookup: CDR1 MNHEY, CDR2 SVGAGI. CDR3 amino acids: CASSPGDYNSPLHF. As DNA, the CDR3 is TGTGCCAGCAGTCCAGGGGATTATAATTCACCCCTCCACTTT.

This clone was seen a single time. The chain combines TRBV7-3 with TRBJ1-5, with TRBD1 matching 7 bases. Germline V gene sequence: CDR1 SGHTA, CDR2 FQGTGA. The CDR3 has 14 residues. Trimming took 1 base from V and 9 from J; bases not matched to a gene: 6. The CDR3 DNA follows: TGTGCCAGCAGCTTAAGTGGGGACAGCGGGCCCCAGCATTTT. Protein sequence: CASSLSGDSGPQHF.

This chain connects TRBV5-5 to TRBJ1-2, with D maybe TRBD1 (5 bases). V shed 0 bases and J shed 4 bases, with 19 bases lying between them. This CDR3 spans 17 amino acids. CDR1 is SGHKS, CDR2 YYEKEE, per germline (reference sequence). CDR3 sequence reads: CASSLELRGSGFYGYTF. CDR3 in DNA: TGTGCCAGCAGCTTGGAGTTACGGGGGTCCGGCTTCTATGGCTACACCTTC. Based on the CDR3 plus reference TRBV5-5 and TRBJ1-2, the full variable domain is DAGVTQSPTHLIKTRGQQVTLRCSPISGHKSVSWYQQVLGQGPQFIFQYYEKEERGRGNFPDRFSARQFPNYSSELNVNALLLGDSALYLCASSLELRGSGFYGYTFGSGTRLTVV.

V and J are TRBV7-9 and TRBJ1-1, with D possibly TRBD1 on 6 matching bases. The CDR3 is 13 residues long. Germline CDR1 reads SEHNR; CDR2 reads FQNEAQ (reference sequence). Between the trimmed V and J ends, which lost 4 bases and 4 bases, there was a span of 10 bases. As DNA, the CDR3 is TGTGCCAGCAGCTCACAGACAGGCACTGAAGCTTTCTTT. Translation: CASSSQTGTEAFF.

CDR3 amino acids: CSVEGQKNTEAFF. The DNA of the CDR3 is TGCAGCGTTGAGGGACAGAAGAACACTGAAGCTTTCTTT. The rearrangement links TRBV29-1 to TRBJ1-1; TRBD1 agrees at 7 bases. Germline loops: CDR1 SQVTM, CDR2 ANQGSEA. The CDR3 has 13 residues. J gave up 1 base and V 3 bases, and 2 bases lay outside the gene matches.

The chain joins TRBV7-2 to TRBJ2-5; TRBD1 is a possible D gene (6 bases). This CDR3 contains 15 residues. Germline CDR1 and CDR2: SGHTA and FQGNSA. Trimming took off 4 bases at V and 5 bases at J, with 17 bases between the two ends. The CDR3 DNA reads TGTGCCAGCAGCTCTGATTGGACAGCGACGGAGACCCAGTACTTC. This codes for CASSSDWTATETQYF.

The chain links TRBV28 to TRBJ1-6; D remains unclear. CDR3 length: 15 amino acids. V lost 5 bases and J lost 0, with 8 bases in between. CDR1 is MDHEN, CDR2 SYDVKM, per germline. CDR3 in amino acids: CASSTKTSYNSPLHF. The CDR3 region has the DNA TGTGCCAGCAGTACTAAAACCTCCTATAATTCACCCCTCCACTTT.

This clone was detected only a few times. The chain uses TRBV12-3 or TRBV12-4 and TRBJ2-7; 9 nucleotides line up with TRBD2. The V segment lost 3 bases and the J segment 13 bases; nucleotides outside the gene matches: 10. CDR3 length: 13 amino acids. The CDR3 is CASSLGRASGVYF. CDR3 nucleotide sequence: TGTGCCAGCAGTTTGGGTAGGGCTAGCGGGGTTTACTTC.

A few counts support this clone. The J gene is TRBJ2-1, the V gene TRBV2; possible D gene TRBD2, 5 bases. From germline, CDR1 is SNHLY and CDR2 FYNNEI. The CDR3 consists of 11 residues. The ends were cut back, 10 bases at V and 6 bases at J, with 10 bases in the middle. The CDR3, as DNA: TGTGCCACGGAGGCTACCAATGAGCAGTTCTTC. Amino acids: CATEATNEQFF. The full variable domain, its missing parts supplied by reference TRBV2 and TRBJ2-1, is EPEVTQTPSHQVTQMGQEVILRCVPISNHLYFYWYRQILGQKVEFLVSFYNNEISEKSEIFDDQFSVERPDGSNFTLKIRSTKLEDSAMYFCATEATNEQFFGPGTRLTVL.

The genes are TRBV24-1 and TRBJ2-1; a weak D match, TRBD2 (5 bases). V lost 4 bases and J lost 3, with 15 bases in between. This CDR3 spans 16 amino acids. CDR1 and CDR2 from the germline V gene are KGHDR and SFDVKD. The CDR3 DNA sequence: TGTGCCACCAGTGACTCTTTGCCTAGCCACTACAATGAGCAGTTCTTC. This sequence encodes CATSDSLPSHYNEQFF.

The chain couples TRBV19 to TRBJ1-4, with 8 bases fitting TRBD1. CDR1 is LNHDA, CDR2 SQIVND, per germline (reference sequence). The CDR3 sequence is 13 residues long. V lost 6 bases to trimming and J lost 6 bases; unmatched junction nucleotides: 3. This CDR3 reads CASRTGGDEKLFF. The CDR3 DNA follows: TGTGCCAGTAGAACAGGGGGAGATGAAAAACTGTTTTTT. The full variable domain, completed using reference TRBV19 and TRBJ1-4, is DGGITQSPKYLFRKEGQNVTLSCEQNLNHDAMYWYRQDPGQGLRLIYYSQIVNDFQKGDIAEGYSVSREKKESFPLTVTSAQKNPTAFYLCASRTGGDEKLFFGSGTQLSVL.

This clone was detected only a few times. V and J are TRBV23-1 and TRBJ1-4, with a possible D match to TRBD1 (6 bases). TRBV23-1 has ORF status, its function being uncertain. This CDR3 is 16 amino acids long. The CDR3 DNA sequence: TGCTCCCACGGGCAGGGACAAACGGCGACTAATGAAAAACTGTTTTTT. This codes for CSHGQGQTATNEKLFF.

The chain recombines TRBV28 with TRBJ1-3; no definite D call. V gave up 3 bases and J gave up 10 bases, with 10 bases separating them. Germline V gene lookup returns CDR1 MDHEN and CDR2 SYDVKM. CDR3 size: 12 residues. CDR3 amino acids: CASSFVGLTIYF. The CDR3 DNA sequence: TGTGCCAGCAGTTTCGTTGGACTTACCATATATTTT.

The chain links TRBV29-1 to TRBJ2-1; 9 bases agree with TRBD2. Germline assignment: CDR1 SQVTM and CDR2 ANQGSEA. This CDR3 region has 16 residues. Trimming took 3 bases from V and 7 from J; bases not matched to a gene: 13. The CDR3, as DNA: TGCAGCGTTGATGCGTGGGCGGGAGGGACTATTAATGAGCAGTTCTTC. Its protein is CSVDAWAGGTINEQFF.

V is TRBV18 and J is TRBJ1-1; possible D gene TRBD1, 6 bases. Trimming shortened V by 2 bases and J by 1 base, and 8 bases separated the two germline ends. The CDR3 is 14 residues long. Per germline, CDR1 KGHSH and CDR2 LQKENI. The CDR3 bases are TGTGCCAGCTCACCAGGACAGCCGAACACTGAAGCTTTCTTT. It translates to CASSPGQPNTEAFF.

This chain joins TRBV5-1 and TRBJ1-5; tentatively, D is TRBD1 (5 bases). Deletions cut 0 bases from V and 0 bases from J, with 10 bases between. This CDR3 comprises 16 residues. Germline lookup yields CDR1 SGHRS and CDR2 YFSETQ. The CDR3 here is CASSLAGMDSNQPQHF. The CDR3 nucleotides read TGCGCCAGCAGCTTGGCAGGGATGGATAGCAATCAGCCCCAGCATTTT.

The chain recombines TRBV6-5 with TRBJ1-2; the D is unclear. Germline CDR1 and CDR2: MNHEY and SVGAGI. V shed 10 bases and J shed 3 bases, with 12 bases lying between them. The CDR3 has 12 residues. In DNA form, the CDR3 reads TGTGCCACCCTATTAGATTACTATGGCTACACCTTC. This codes for CATLLDYYGYTF.

In the case of this clone: The identical CDR3 is also encoded by other nucleotide sequences in the sample. V usage is TRBV7-3 and J usage is TRBJ1-1, with 9 bases that match TRBD1. The V gene end was trimmed by 5 bases and the J gene end by 5 bases; junction bases not matched to a gene: 6. This CDR3 is 14 amino acids long. The germline CDR1 and CDR2 sequences are SGHTA and FQGTGA. CDR3 loop: CASSPGQGSTEAFF. In DNA, the CDR3 is TGTGCCAGCAGCCCCGGACAGGGGAGTACTGAAGCTTTCTTT.

The DNA for the CDR3 is TGTGCCAGCAGCTTGGACCCAGGGGGTCAGCCCCAGCATTTT. Translated, it gives CASSLDPGGQPQHF. The chain recombines TRBV5-4 with TRBJ1-5; 7 bases are a match to TRBD1. This CDR3 contains 14 residues. CDR1 SGHNT and CDR2 YYREEE come from the germline V gene (reference sequence). The junction had 3 bases not matched to a gene; V was cut back by 0 bases and J by 6 bases.

This clone was detected a few times. The J gene is TRBJ1-6, the V gene TRBV2, with TRBD1 as a possible D gene (6 bases). The V and J ends lost 5 bases and 7 bases respectively, with 12 bases between them. Germline V gene data show CDR1 as SNHLY and CDR2 as FYNNEI. This CDR3 has 14 residues. CDR3 loop: CASSYRVRNSPLHF. CDR3 in DNA: TGTGCCAGCAGTTACAGGGTGCGAAATTCACCCCTCCACTTT.